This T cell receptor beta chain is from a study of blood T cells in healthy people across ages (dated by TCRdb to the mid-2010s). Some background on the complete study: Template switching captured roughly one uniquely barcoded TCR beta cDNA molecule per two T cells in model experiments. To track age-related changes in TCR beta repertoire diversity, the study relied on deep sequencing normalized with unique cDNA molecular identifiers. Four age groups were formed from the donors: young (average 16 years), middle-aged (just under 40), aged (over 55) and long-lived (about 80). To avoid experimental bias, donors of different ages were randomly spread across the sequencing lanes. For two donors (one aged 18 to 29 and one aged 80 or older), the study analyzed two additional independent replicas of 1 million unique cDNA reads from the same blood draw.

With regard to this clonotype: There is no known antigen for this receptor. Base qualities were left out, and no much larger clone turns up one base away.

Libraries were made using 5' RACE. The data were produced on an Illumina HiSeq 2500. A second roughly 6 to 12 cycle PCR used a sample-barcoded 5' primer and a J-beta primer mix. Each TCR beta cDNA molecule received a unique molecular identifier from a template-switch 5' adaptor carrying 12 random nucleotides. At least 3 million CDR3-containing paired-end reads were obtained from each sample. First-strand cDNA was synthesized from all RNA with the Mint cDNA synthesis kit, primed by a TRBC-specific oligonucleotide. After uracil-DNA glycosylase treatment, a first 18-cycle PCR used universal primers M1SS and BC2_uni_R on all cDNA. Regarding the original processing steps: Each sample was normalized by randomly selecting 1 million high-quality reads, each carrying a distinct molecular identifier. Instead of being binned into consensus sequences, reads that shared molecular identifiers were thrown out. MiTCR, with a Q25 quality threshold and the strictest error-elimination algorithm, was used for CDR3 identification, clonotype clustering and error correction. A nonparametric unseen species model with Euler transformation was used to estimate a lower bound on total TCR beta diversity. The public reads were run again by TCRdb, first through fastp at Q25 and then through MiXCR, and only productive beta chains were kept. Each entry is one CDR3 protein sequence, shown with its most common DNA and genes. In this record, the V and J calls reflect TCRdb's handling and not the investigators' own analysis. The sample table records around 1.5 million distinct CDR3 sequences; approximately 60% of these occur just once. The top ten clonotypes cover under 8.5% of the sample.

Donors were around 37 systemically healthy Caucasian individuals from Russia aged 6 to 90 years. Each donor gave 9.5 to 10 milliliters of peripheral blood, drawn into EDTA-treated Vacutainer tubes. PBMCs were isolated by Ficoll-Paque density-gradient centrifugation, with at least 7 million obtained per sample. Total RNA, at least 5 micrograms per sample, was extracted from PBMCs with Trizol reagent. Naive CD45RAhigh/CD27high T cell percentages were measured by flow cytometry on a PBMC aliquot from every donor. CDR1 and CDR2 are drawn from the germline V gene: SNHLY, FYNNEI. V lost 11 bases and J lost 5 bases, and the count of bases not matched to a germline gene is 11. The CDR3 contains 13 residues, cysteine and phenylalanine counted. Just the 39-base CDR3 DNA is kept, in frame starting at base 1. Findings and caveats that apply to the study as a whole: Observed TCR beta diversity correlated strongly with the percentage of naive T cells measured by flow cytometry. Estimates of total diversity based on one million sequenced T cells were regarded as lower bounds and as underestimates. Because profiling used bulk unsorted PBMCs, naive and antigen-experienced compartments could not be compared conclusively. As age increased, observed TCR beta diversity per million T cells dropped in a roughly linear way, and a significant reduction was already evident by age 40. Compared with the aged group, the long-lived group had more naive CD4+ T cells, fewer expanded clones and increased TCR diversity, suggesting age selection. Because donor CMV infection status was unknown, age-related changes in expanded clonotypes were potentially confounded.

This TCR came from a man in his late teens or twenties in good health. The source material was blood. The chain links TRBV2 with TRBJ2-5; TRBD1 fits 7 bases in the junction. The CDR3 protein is CAGNRGIEETQYF. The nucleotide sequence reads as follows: TGTGCCGGGAACAGGGGAATAGAGGAGACCCAGTACTTC.